The source of this TCR beta chain is a study of cytomegalovirus exposure and HLA in healthy donors (dated by TCRdb to the late 2010s). For the study in its entirety: An earlier analysis of 587 of the donors reported approximately 260 Gb of sequence data and around 110 million unique TCR beta sequences obtained from about 179 million T cells. About 280 gigabases of sequencing data and approximately 85 million unique TCR sequences were included in an early release covering over 600 HLA-typed donors. Of the roughly 400 genotyped donors, around 81% fell in the genetic ancestry cluster associated with self-reported Caucasian donors. The study aimed to test whether cataloging public T cell receptors could reveal signatures of past pathogen exposure. The T cell repertoires of about 700 subjects were profiled by immunosequencing and related to cytomegalovirus serostatus. A separate validation cohort of roughly 120 different subjects was used in addition to the roughly 700-subject first cohort. High-throughput TCR immunosequencing, statistical association of individual TCRs with disease status, and machine learning were combined to predict cytomegalovirus infection status. A later analysis re-examined previously published TCR beta repertoires from 600 to 700 donors and added high-resolution HLA genotyping to investigate patterns of TCR occurrence. The later analysis used no new phenotypic data to find candidate immune exposures, relying instead on TCR beta sequences and their occurrence across donors. An earlier analysis of approximately 500 of the donors applied high-throughput TCR beta sequencing to assess whether each TCR beta V gene segment acted as functional or pseudogenic. Donor age, sex, ethnicity and CMV serostatus were compiled together with the repertoire data. Genome-wide SNP genotypes for about 65% of the 666 donors were used in a later genetic analysis, which treated that subset as a discovery cohort. Every repertoire in the discovery cohort had been generated on one and the same sequencing platform. HLA typing covered class I and class II loci at four-digit resolution. The number of typed donors differed by locus: about 629-630 for A, B, C, DRB1 and DQB1; some 500 for DQA1; around 610 for DPA1; and about 450 for DPB1. Roughly five DR-DQ haplotypes were handled as single units for association and clustering, since linkage in the cohort was strong. Among a few hundred genotyped donors of the cohort, an average of roughly 240,000 unique TCR beta nucleotide sequences were sequenced per donor, roughly a sixth of them non-productive.

Receptors were amplified or captured by the immunoSEQ multiplex PCR assay. For the multiplex PCR, a mixture combining 60 forward primers for TCR Vbeta segments and 13 reverse primers for TCR Jbeta segments was used. A multiplex PCR assay on genomic DNA amplified the CDR3 region of rearranged TCR beta genes. The amplified TCR beta libraries were sequenced on the Illumina HiSeq System as 87-base-pair reads. The paper's processing steps were these. A later analysis tallied tens of millions of unique TCR beta chains across the 666 repertoires, and some 10 million of those chains were shared by two or more donors. Raw reads were error-corrected and collapsed into unique sequences with a nearest-neighbor algorithm that merged closely related sequences to remove PCR and sequencing errors. V, D and J gene segments were assigned by aligning CDR3 sequences to IMGT reference sequences. For a sequence to be retained, a match of at least six nucleotides was required to both a V gene segment and a J gene segment. Rearrangements were called productive when the CDR3 lacked stop codons and stayed in frame with V and J; all others were non-productive. CDR3 was defined according to IMGT convention as the region running from the second conserved V-encoded cysteine to the conserved J-encoded phenylalanine. The earlier analysis of about 640 of the donors excluded any sequence lacking an unambiguous match to a single V gene segment. In an earlier analysis of some 590 of the donors, V segments were called functional above 56.7% productive rearrangements and were called segregating when the between-donor standard deviation exceeded 5%. A statistical classification framework was built for diagnosing cytomegalovirus status from the catalog of TCR beta chain sequences. V and J gene assignment, in a later analysis, came from comparing TCR nucleotide sequences with IMGT/GENE-DB human TR gene sequences. The TCRdist pipeline was used in a later analysis to assign CDR3 sequences and most-parsimonious VDJ recombination scenarios. In a later analysis, every TCR beta chain was defined by the combination of its CDR3 amino acid sequence and its V-gene family, and reads without a unique V-gene family were dropped. In a later analysis, 500 to 700 highly shared, low-generation-probability nucleotide sequences were removed to address suspected cross-contamination and a sequencing artifact. For each public chain, a later analysis derived a clonal expansion index from normalized ranks of inferred template counts within each repertoire. A later analysis computed generation probabilities with a VDJ recombination model fitted to out-of-frame rearrangements, and checked the results against IGoR. In a later analysis, hypergeometric tests were used to score TCR-TCR, TCR-HLA and TCR-CMV co-occurrence, with a repertoire-size bias correction applied to TCR pairs. False discovery rates were estimated in a later analysis by permuting HLA or CMV assignments 20 times. In a later analysis, co-occurring TCRs were grouped with DBSCAN, and TCRdist sequence similarity was added when clustering was performed within HLA-allele-positive subsets. Co-occurrence clustering excluded repertoires with fewer than 30,000 or more than 120,000 public chains, plus five with anomalous nucleotide sharing. Entries here come from immuneACCESS through TCRdb and include only in-frame sequences with V and J called. Some clones fail to appear in such tables; in the studies checked, an unresolved V gene covers under half of the shortfall, and the cause of the remainder is unknown. V and J calls and clone size are those listed in that table; D and trimming were worked out from the DNA. The sample records 150,000 or so clones, 65% to 85% of which are singletons. The ten largest account for 2% to 3% of the sample.

Counted from cysteine to phenylalanine, this CDR3 has 14 amino acids. Only the CDR3 DNA stays, 42 bases, in frame from base 1. V is trimmed back by 6 bases and J by 4 bases, and the junction contains 5 bases that no gene match accounts for. The germline V gene encodes CDR1 MNHNY and CDR2 SVGAGI (reference sequence). In this sample, this clone turned up a few times. No cognate antigen has been identified for it. No much larger clonotype is one base removed from it; base qualities were not supplied. Study-level results and caveats: Seventeen rarely observed V segments, including chromosome 9 orphons, were excluded from the earlier analysis of just under 600 of the donors because counts were too low. In vitro tests confirmed that a few of the cytomegalovirus-associated TCR beta chains recognize cytomegalovirus antigens. According to a later analysis, most CMV-associated TCR beta chains appeared to be HLA-restricted, and the HLA associations seemed to be driven largely by CMV exposure. According to the authors, the approach could potentially be generalized to other disease states and immunological phenotypes. Because the 87-base-pair reads could not distinguish some IMGT-functional V segments, including TRBV6-2 and TRBV6-3, those segments were excluded. In both the original and validation cohorts, the classifier was reported to diagnose cytomegalovirus status with high specificity and sensitivity. The study listed around 160 TCR beta chains as associated with cytomegalovirus. Presence/absence analyses assumed roughly uniform sequencing depth across donors, an assumption that may not hold. HLA typing was unavailable for some donors at each locus, so association tests used only the typed subset. Assigning TCR associations to individual alleles was difficult when HLA alleles, especially DR and DQ, strongly co-occurred. CMV serostatus was the only immune exposure information available for the cohort. A further reported finding was that TCR beta sequences accurately predicted the HLA-A and HLA-B alleles for most subjects in the first cohort. Several of the top co-occurrence clusters appeared to be linked to parvovirus B19, influenza, CMV and Epstein-Barr virus, according to a later analysis. While some public TCRs were present in many individuals, most TCR sequences turned up only very rarely across donors. A cluster of highly shared sequence variants was judged likely to represent a technical artifact of the sequencing pipeline. A later analysis found that HLA-associated TCR beta chains were more clonally expanded and had lower generation probabilities than equally common non-associated chains. According to a later analysis, TCR association rates differed among HLA loci, with DRB1 alleles showing the most associated TCRs and HLA-C alleles showing the fewest. An association between a missense DCLRE1C variant and V-gene and J-gene trimming of TCR beta chains was found in a later genetic analysis and replicated in an independent cohort. Only TCR beta chains were sequenced in this cohort, and the absence of alpha or paired-chain data limited detectable features. A later genetic analysis reported fewer N-insertions in productive TCRs among donors in an Asian-associated ancestry cluster than the roughly 720-donor mean. Broadly in line with IMGT annotations, most TCR beta V segments showed up in productive rearrangements about 87% or about 30% of the time in an earlier analysis of under 700 of the donors. Correlated functional status among segregating V segments might be attributable to linkage disequilibrium, but an unknown experimental factor could not be ruled out. A later analysis associated around 16,000 TCR beta sequences with specific HLA alleles at a false discovery rate of 0.05.

The cohort was made up of 666 healthy bone marrow donors. At the time of sampling, every cohort member was nominally healthy, though immune exposures that went unrecorded were likely present. The donor tested CMV seronegative, placing the donor among the approximately 360 seronegative members of the cohort. Every donor gave a peripheral blood sample, and the peripheral blood mononuclear cells from that sample were used for TCR beta sequencing. The Qiagen DNeasy Blood Extraction Kit was used to extract genomic DNA from the blood cell samples. The chain was built from TRBV6-6 and TRBJ1-4; TRBD1 matches 7 bases in the middle. This sequence was found in a man aged 50 to 59 in good health and CMV-seronegative. The sequenced material came from PBMCs. The nucleotide sequence reads as follows: TGTGCCAGCAGCTTGGGACAGATTAATGAAAAACTGTTTTTT. Its product reads: CASSLGQINEKLFF.